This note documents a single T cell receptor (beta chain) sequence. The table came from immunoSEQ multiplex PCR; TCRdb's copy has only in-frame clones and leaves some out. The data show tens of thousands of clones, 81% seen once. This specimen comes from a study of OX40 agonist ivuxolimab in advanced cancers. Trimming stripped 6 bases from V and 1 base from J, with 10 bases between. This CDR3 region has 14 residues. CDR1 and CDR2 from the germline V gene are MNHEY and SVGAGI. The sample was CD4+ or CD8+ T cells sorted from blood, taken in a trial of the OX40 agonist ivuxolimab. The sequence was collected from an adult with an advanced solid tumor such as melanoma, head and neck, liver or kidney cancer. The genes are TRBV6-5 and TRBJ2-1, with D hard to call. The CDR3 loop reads CASSPLGSYNEQFF. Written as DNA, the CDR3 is TGTGCCAGCAGCCCCCTAGGGTCCTACAATGAGCAGTTCTTC.